The 27 T cell receptor beta chains presented below share a single source sample, sequenced in a study of cytomegalovirus exposure and HLA in healthy donors. The PCR was carried out with 60 Vbeta primers and 13 Jbeta primers. Method: immunoSEQ multiplex PCR; TCRdb's copy keeps in-frame clones and lacks some. The sample holds roughly 170,000 clones, under 85% seen once. The source material was PBMCs. These receptor sequences come from a man aged 50-60 years in good health and CMV-seronegative.

The chain has TRBV18 and TRBJ1-5; no firm D call. With 1 base removed from V and 0 bases from J, the gap between germline ends came to 4 bases. The germline gives CDR1 KGHSH, CDR2 LQKENI. The CDR3 consists of 14 residues. CDR3 DNA sequence: TGTGCCAGCTCACCACTCGGTAGCAATCAGCCCCAGCATTTT. Translating gives CASSPLGSNQPQHF.

The chain has TRBV4-1 and TRBJ2-7; TRBD2 matches at 9 bases. This CDR3 has 18 amino acids. Losses at the gene ends were 3 bases for V and 5 bases for J; bases not matched to a gene: 17. Germline V lookup: CDR1 MGHRA, CDR2 YSYEKL. CDR3 coding DNA: TGCGCCAGCAGCCAGATCGACCTGGGACTAGCCCTAAGCCACGAGCAGTACTTC. Translating gives CASSQIDLGLALSHEQYF.

Here the CDR3 reads CASSRDSSNEQFF. In DNA form, the CDR3 reads TGTGCCAGCAGCCGGGACTCGTCCAATGAGCAGTTCTTC. V is TRBV7-9 and J is TRBJ2-1; a possible D gene is TRBD2 (6 bases). The germline V gene has CDR1 SEHNR and CDR2 FQNEAQ (reference sequence). CDR3 length equals 13 residues. Trimming pared 5 bases from V and 6 bases from J, leaving 11 bases between.

As concerns this clone: Because the CDR3's place on the DNA is in doubt, the DNA is left out and the CDR3 is given as listed by TCRdb. This sequence joins TRBV28 and TRBJ2-3; TRBD2 reflects the table's D call only, with no check against the DNA. Per germline, CDR1 MDHEN and CDR2 SYDVKM. The CDR3 length equals 16 residues, ends included. The CDR3 here is CASSSSTSGALDTQYF.

With regard to this clone: At one end the junction does not follow the germline gene, possibly because of a read error. This chain connects TRBV7-9 to TRBJ2-2, with a weak D call TRBD2 (5 bases). The CDR3 is 15 residues long. Germline V gene lookup returns CDR1 SEHNR and CDR2 FQNEAQ (reference sequence). The CDR3 here is CSSSSNSVTSGELFF. The CDR3 DNA reads TGTTCCAGCAGCTCCAACTCCGTCACTAGCGGGGAGCTGTTTTTT.

This chain connects TRBV7-2 to TRBJ2-3; possibly TRBD1 for D (5 bases). Germline V CDR1 and CDR2: SGHTA, FQGNSA. The CDR3 runs to 16 residues. The V gene lost 3 bases and the J gene lost 2 bases, with 15 bases spanning the gap. The CDR3 loop reads CASSLRQLQHTDTQYF. The CDR3 DNA reads TGTGCCAGCAGCTTGCGACAGCTACAACACACAGATACGCAGTATTTT.

The rearrangement links TRBV7-3 to TRBJ1-1; D gene uncertain. V lost 1 base and J lost 11, with 17 bases in between. The CDR3 totals 14 residues. CDR1 is SGHTA and CDR2 is FQGTGA in the germline V gene. CDR3 protein: CASSLRAAVREAFF. In DNA, the CDR3 is TGTGCCAGCAGCTTAAGGGCAGCTGTGCGAGAGGCTTTCTTT.

Regarding this clone: An end of the junction does not agree with germline; a read error may underlie this. This rearrangement joins TRBV7-9 to TRBJ1-3, with TRBD1 matching over 7 bases. CDR1 and CDR2 from the germline V gene are SEHNR and FQNEAQ (reference sequence). This CDR3 comprises 15 residues. DNA for the CDR3: TGTTCCAGCAGCTTCCAACAGGGGTCCGGAAACACCATATATTTT. This gives the protein CSSSFQQGSGNTIYF.

The chain is built from TRBV4-1 and TRBJ2-2, with 7 bases that match TRBD1. This CDR3 is 18 amino acids long. Germline assignment: CDR1 MGHRA and CDR2 YSYEKL. Germline trimming cut 2 bases from V and 1 base from J; bases unmatched to any gene: 10. CDR3 sequence reads: CASSQSRPQGMNTGELFF. CDR3 DNA sequence: TGCGCCAGCAGCCAAAGTCGGCCACAGGGGATGAACACCGGGGAGCTGTTTTTT.

The chain recombines TRBV18 with TRBJ1-1; a weak D match, TRBD1 (6 bases). The CDR3 runs to 15 residues. In germline, CDR1 is KGHSH, CDR2 LQKENI. The V gene lost 0 bases and the J gene lost 3 bases, with 11 bases spanning the gap. The CDR3 DNA sequence: TGTGCCAGCTCACCACCGTCAGGGGCGGACACTGAAGCTTTCTTT. It codes for CASSPPSGADTEAFF.

The rearrangement joins TRBV30 to TRBJ2-2; 8 bases line up with TRBD2. This CDR3 region has 18 residues. J gave up 3 bases and V 2 bases, and 14 bases lay outside the gene matches. The germline CDR1 and CDR2 sequences are GTSNPN and SVGIG (reference sequence). Here the CDR3 DNA reads TGTGCCTGGAGTTACCACTGGCGGGGGGCTAAGGACACCGGGGAGCTGTTTTTT. Translation: CAWSYHWRGAKDTGELFF.

The chain is built from TRBV28 and TRBJ2-7; TRBD2 agrees at 9 bases. The trim removed 7 bases at V and 1 base at J, leaving 5 bases unmatched. This CDR3 is built from 14 residues. In germline, CDR1 is MDHEN, CDR2 SYDVKM. The CDR3 bases are TGTGCCAGCATGACTAGCGGTGGGTCCTACGAGCAGTACTTC. Amino acids: CASMTSGGSYEQYF. Filled out from reference TRBV28 and TRBJ2-7, the complete variable domain reads DVKVTQSSRYLVKRTGEKVFLECVQDMDHENMFWYRQDPGLGLRLIYFSYDVKMKEKGDIPEGYSVSREKKERFSLILESASTNQTSMYLCASMTSGGSYEQYFGPGTRLTVT.

The V gene is TRBV12-5, the J gene TRBJ1-2, with a tentative D call TRBD1 (5 bases). Trimming pared 6 bases from V and 4 bases from J, leaving 9 bases between. CDR3 length: 12 residues. CDR1 and CDR2 from the germline V gene are LGHNT and FRNRAP. CDR3 protein: CASGGGSYGYTF. DNA for the CDR3: TGTGCTAGTGGCGGGGGTAGCTATGGCTACACCTTC.

This clone was observed a few times. The V gene is TRBV27, the J gene TRBJ1-3; TRBD1 is a possible D gene (6 bases). The ends were cut back, 6 bases at V and 8 bases at J, with 17 bases in the middle. Germline assignment: CDR1 MNHEY and CDR2 SMNVEV (reference sequence). The CDR3 contains 14 residues. The CDR3 sequence: CASRKWGGGDTIYF. The CDR3 region has the DNA TGTGCCAGCAGAAAGTGGGGAGGGGGGGACACCATATATTTT.

This clone was observed once. The sample holds other DNA sequences that translate to the same CDR3. CDR3 amino acids: CASSLVAGAYNEQFF. Written as DNA, the CDR3 is TGCGCCAGCAGCTTGGTAGCGGGCGCCTACAATGAGCAGTTCTTC. The chain combines TRBV5-1 with TRBJ2-1, with 7 positions matching TRBD2. The germline CDR1 and CDR2 sequences are SGHRS and YFSETQ. The CDR3 is made up of 15 amino acids. Trimming removed 0 bases from V and 2 bases from J; junction bases left unmatched: 2.

Remarks on this clone: In the same sample, other DNA sequences code for this CDR3. This chain joins TRBV19 and TRBJ2-4, with D perhaps matching TRBD1 (5 bases). Germline loops: CDR1 LNHDA, CDR2 SQIVND (reference sequence). The V end lost 1 base, the J end lost 1 base, and 8 bases lay between the germline ends. This CDR3 is 15 amino acids long. CDR3 coding DNA: TGTGCCAGTAGTATAGGGGGCCTTGCCAAAAACATTCAGTACTTC. Its translation: CASSIGGLAKNIQYF.

The chain employs TRBV6-4 and TRBJ1-6; 7 positions match TRBD1. This CDR3 contains 13 residues. V lost 6 bases and J lost 6; bases outside the gene matches: 2. Germline assignment: CDR1 MRHNA and CDR2 SNTAGT. CDR3 in amino acids: CASRGQPNSPLHF. For the CDR3, the DNA is TGTGCCAGCAGGGGACAGCCTAATTCACCCCTCCACTTT.

The rearrangement joins TRBV18 to TRBJ2-5; 10 bases map to TRBD2. CDR3 size: 15 residues. J lost 4 bases, V lost 3 bases, and 5 bases had no gene match. Per the germline V gene, CDR1 is KGHSH and CDR2 is LQKENI. The CDR3 loop is CASSPPLAGRETQYF. CDR3 nucleotide sequence: TGTGCCAGCTCACCCCCACTAGCGGGGCGAGAGACCCAGTACTTC.

This clone was seen once. The V call is TRBV9, the J call TRBJ1-3; 7 nucleotides line up with TRBD1. The CDR3 is made up of 18 amino acids. The germline V gene encodes CDR1 SGDLS and CDR2 YYNGEE. Germline trimming cut 3 bases from V and 0 bases from J; bases unmatched to any gene: 12. CDR3 sequence reads: CASSAPEGQVTSGNTIYF. DNA of the CDR3: TGTGCCAGCAGCGCCCCCGAAGGACAGGTAACCTCTGGAAACACCATATATTTT.

CDR3 sequence (DNA): TGTGCCAGCAGAATACAGGGGTCCTCTGGAAACACCATATATTTT. It specifies CASRIQGSSGNTIYF. V usage is TRBV6-1 and J usage is TRBJ1-3, with 7 bases aligning to TRBD1. This CDR3 is built from 15 residues. V shed 6 bases and J 0 bases; nucleotides not matched to a gene: 5. From germline, CDR1 is MNHNS and CDR2 SASEGT.

This clone was seen only once. The same CDR3 is also encoded by other DNA sequences in this sample. The chain combines TRBV11-2 with TRBJ1-5; 7 bases are shared with TRBD1. The length of the CDR3 is 14 residues. In germline, CDR1 is SGHAT, CDR2 FQNNGV. V was clipped by 3 bases and J by 3 bases; unmatched bases: 2. CDR3: CASSLGQTNQPQHF. In DNA form, the CDR3 reads TGTGCCAGCAGCTTGGGACAGACCAATCAGCCCCAGCATTTT.

The chain links TRBV18 to TRBJ2-5, with 7 bases fitting TRBD2. Germline V gene data show CDR1 as KGHSH and CDR2 as LQKENI. The CDR3 runs 15 residues. V shed 0 bases and J 2 bases; nucleotides not matched to a gene: 3. CDR3 loop: CASSPPGGWQETQYF. The DNA for the CDR3 is TGTGCCAGCTCACCACCGGGAGGGTGGCAAGAGACCCAGTACTTC. The variable domain in full, with the rest retrieved from reference TRBV18 and TRBJ2-5, is NAGVMQNPRHLVRRRGQEARLRCSPMKGHSHVYWYRQLPEEGLKFMVYLQKENIIDESGMPKERFSAEFPKEGPSILRIQQVVRGDSAAYFCASSPPGGWQETQYFGPGTRLLVL.

This chain uses TRBV11-2 with TRBJ2-3; 7 bases are shared with TRBD2. The germline V gene encodes CDR1 SGHAT and CDR2 FQNNGV. Trimming at V came to 1 base and at J to 1 base, leaving 2 bases not matched to a gene. The CDR3 runs 15 residues. The CDR3 here is CASSLVTSGTDTQYF. For the CDR3, the DNA is TGTGCCAGCAGCTTAGTTACTAGCGGCACAGATACGCAGTATTTT.

This rearrangement joins TRBV2 to TRBJ1-2; D gene uncertain. V was shortened by 5 bases and J by 2 bases, with 6 bases between the two germline ends. The CDR3 has 12 amino acids. The germline V gene has CDR1 SNHLY and CDR2 FYNNEI. For the CDR3, the DNA is TGTGCCAGCAGTAGTCAGAACTATGGCTACACCTTC. Encoded protein: CASSSQNYGYTF. The entire variable domain, with the rest obtained from reference TRBV2 and TRBJ1-2, is as follows: EPEVTQTPSHQVTQMGQEVILRCVPISNHLYFYWYRQILGQKVEFLVSFYNNEISEKSEIFDDQFSVERPDGSNFTLKIRSTKLEDSAMYFCASSSQNYGYTFGSGTRLTVV.

V gene TRBV7-2 combines with J gene TRBJ1-2; D ambiguous. V was pared by 4 bases and J by 4 bases, with 7 bases between. Germline V gene data show CDR1 as SGHTA and CDR2 as FQGNSA. The CDR3 contains 12 residues. The CDR3 protein is CASSSGSYGYTF. CDR3 coding DNA: TGTGCCAGCAGCTCAGGTAGCTATGGCTACACCTTC.

The chain is built from TRBV7-9 and TRBJ1-3; D gene ambiguous. Trimming left V 4 bases short and J 16 bases short, with 17 bases between. CDR1 is SEHNR and CDR2 is FQNEAQ in the germline V gene (reference sequence). This CDR3 is built from 12 residues. The CDR3 DNA reads TGTGCCAGCAGCTCCCCCTCCGAGGAGGCGTATTTT. Its protein product is CASSSPSEEAYF.

This rearrangement joins TRBV27 to TRBJ2-6, with 8 bases aligning to TRBD2. The CDR3 consists of 17 residues. Trimming removed 5 bases from V and 0 bases from J; junction bases left unmatched: 6. Looked up from germline, CDR1 is MNHEY and CDR2 is SMNVEV (reference sequence). CDR3 amino acids: CASSRDGGDSGANVLTF. CDR3 DNA sequence: TGTGCCAGCAGTAGAGACGGGGGGGACTCTGGGGCCAACGTCCTGACTTTC.